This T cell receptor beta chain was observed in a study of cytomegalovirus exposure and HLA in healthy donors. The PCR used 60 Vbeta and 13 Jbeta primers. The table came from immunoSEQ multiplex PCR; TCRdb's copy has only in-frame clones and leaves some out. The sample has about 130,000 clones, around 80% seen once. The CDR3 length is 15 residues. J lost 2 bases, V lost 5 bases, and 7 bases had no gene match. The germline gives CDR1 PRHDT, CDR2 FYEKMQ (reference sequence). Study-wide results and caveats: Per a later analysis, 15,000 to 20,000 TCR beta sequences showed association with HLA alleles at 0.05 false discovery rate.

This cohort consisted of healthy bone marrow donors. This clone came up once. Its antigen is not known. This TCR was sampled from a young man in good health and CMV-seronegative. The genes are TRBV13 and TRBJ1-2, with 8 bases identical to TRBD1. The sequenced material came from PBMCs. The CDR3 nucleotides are TGTGCCAGCAGCACTTCCCGGGACAGGAACTATGGCTACACCTTC. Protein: CASSTSRDRNYGYTF.